One TCR beta chain is described in this entry. Antigen specificity is unknown. The data were produced by immunoSEQ multiplex PCR, yet TCRdb's version contains in-frame clones alone and is incomplete. The sample contains about 92,000 clones, roughly 80% of which appear only once. This entry belongs to a study of cytotoxic CD8 clonotypes in ibrutinib-treated CLL. The CDR3 is 15 residues long. Looked up from germline, CDR1 is SGHRS and CDR2 is YFSETQ. V dropped 0 bases and J dropped 1; count of bases not matched to a gene: 3. General study results and limits: Samples from sustained-remission and progressing patients were taken at different times.

This TCR came from a human donor with chronic lymphocytic leukemia. V and J are TRBV5-1 and TRBJ2-5, with 7 bases fitting TRBD2. The sample here was PBMCs, taken after 24 months of ibrutinib treatment. Here the CDR3 DNA reads TGCGCCAGCAGCTTGGTAGCGGGCCTCCAAGAGACCCAGTACTTC. Residues: CASSLVAGLQETQYF.